A selection of T cell receptor beta chains follows, all from one sample in a study of OX40 agonist ivuxolimab in advanced cancers. The table came from immunoSEQ multiplex PCR; TCRdb's copy has only in-frame clones and leaves some out. The sample yields just over 50,000 clones, around 81% seen once. The sequencing here drew on CD4+ or CD8+ T cells sorted from blood, taken in a trial of the OX40 agonist ivuxolimab. These receptors were collected from an adult with an advanced solid tumor such as melanoma, head and neck, liver or kidney cancer. Both conserved end residues are part of each CDR3. Fields, in order: V gene, D gene, J gene, CDR3 protein. The D gene is left open where the match is weak.

v_gene: TRBV7-9; d_gene: TRBD1; j_gene: TRBJ2-1; CDR3aa: CASSLGTGSYNEQFF
v_gene: TRBV5-1; d_gene: TRBD2; j_gene: TRBJ2-2; CDR3aa: CASQRGILDLPNTGELFF
v_gene: TRBV7-9; d_gene: TRBD2; j_gene: TRBJ2-1; CDR3aa: CASSPSPSGVKQFF
v_gene: TRBV5-4; d_gene: NA; j_gene: TRBJ2-6; CDR3aa: CASSSEGPGANVLTF
v_gene: TRBV6-1; d_gene: NA; j_gene: TRBJ1-1; CDR3aa: CASSEAVNTEAFF
v_gene: TRBV7-2; d_gene: NA; j_gene: TRBJ2-7; CDR3aa: CASSFVGKAYEQYF
v_gene: TRBV5-1; d_gene: TRBD1; j_gene: TRBJ2-1; CDR3aa: CASSLELGQGLNEQFF
v_gene: TRBV4-1; d_gene: NA; j_gene: TRBJ1-3; CDR3aa: CASSQGWGAGNTIYF
v_gene: TRBV2; d_gene: NA; j_gene: TRBJ1-1; CDR3aa: CASRRESGSTEAFF
v_gene: TRBV5-6; d_gene: TRBD1; j_gene: TRBJ2-1; CDR3aa: CASSQRTGSSYNEQFF
v_gene: TRBV2; d_gene: TRBD1; j_gene: TRBJ1-2; CDR3aa: CASSDLAGGSGYTF
v_gene: TRBV7-8; d_gene: NA; j_gene: TRBJ1-3; CDR3aa: CASSLSGNSGNTIYF
v_gene: TRBV4-1; d_gene: NA; j_gene: TRBJ1-1; CDR3aa: CASSRDGTSFSEAFF
v_gene: TRBV19; d_gene: NA; j_gene: TRBJ2-7; CDR3aa: CADLQGLSNEQYF
v_gene: TRBV5-3; d_gene: NA; j_gene: TRBJ1-2; CDR3aa: CARSSADYGYTF
v_gene: TRBV5-1; d_gene: TRBD2; j_gene: TRBJ2-1; CDR3aa: CASSLGSGVYNEQFF
v_gene: TRBV11-3; d_gene: TRBD1; j_gene: TRBJ1-2; CDR3aa: CASSSPPQGVNYGYTF
v_gene: TRBV5-1; d_gene: TRBD2; j_gene: TRBJ2-3; CDR3aa: CASSSPSNRLAGSTDTQYF
v_gene: TRBV5-6; d_gene: NA; j_gene: TRBJ1-6; CDR3aa: CASSFGQMSRSPLHF
v_gene: TRBV10-2; d_gene: TRBD1; j_gene: TRBJ1-5; CDR3aa: CASGGQGAYQPQHF
v_gene: TRBV6-6; d_gene: TRBD1; j_gene: TRBJ1-5; CDR3aa: CASSTLTGVGNQPQHF
v_gene: TRBV18; d_gene: NA; j_gene: TRBJ2-1; CDR3aa: CASSPPRTGLGLYNEQFF
v_gene: TRBV6-5; d_gene: NA; j_gene: TRBJ1-6; CDR3aa: CASRPRSLRNSPLHF
v_gene: TRBV5-5; d_gene: TRBD2; j_gene: TRBJ2-3; CDR3aa: CASSLMTSGDTQYF
v_gene: TRBV19; d_gene: NA; j_gene: TRBJ1-5; CDR3aa: CASRLAGEFSNQPQHF
v_gene: TRBV5-6; d_gene: NA; j_gene: TRBJ2-7; CDR3aa: CASSLDVAGGSEAF
v_gene: TRBV10-3; d_gene: TRBD1; j_gene: TRBJ1-1; CDR3aa: CAISESAGGTNTEAFF
v_gene: TRBV7-2; d_gene: NA; j_gene: TRBJ2-5; CDR3aa: CASSNDRQETQYF
v_gene: TRBV27; d_gene: TRBD1; j_gene: TRBJ1-2; CDR3aa: CASAYRGANYGYTF
v_gene: TRBV6-1; d_gene: NA; j_gene: TRBJ2-5; CDR3aa: CASLPRGARQETQYF
v_gene: TRBV6-6; d_gene: TRBD2; j_gene: TRBJ2-3; CDR3aa: CASSVLAGWDEDTQYF
v_gene: TRBV4-3; d_gene: NA; j_gene: TRBJ1-2; CDR3aa: CASSQGRRQLANYGYTF
v_gene: TRBV9; d_gene: TRBD1; j_gene: TRBJ1-1; CDR3aa: CASSVRDRGVETEAFF
v_gene: TRBV5-4; d_gene: TRBD2; j_gene: TRBJ2-5; CDR3aa: CASSSSGRSGGDTETQYF
v_gene: TRBV7-9; d_gene: TRBD2; j_gene: TRBJ2-5; CDR3aa: CASSQGLAGGETQYF
v_gene: TRBV11-3; d_gene: TRBD2; j_gene: TRBJ2-2; CDR3aa: CASSLGGSGTSTGELFF
v_gene: TRBV18; d_gene: NA; j_gene: TRBJ1-2; CDR3aa: CASSPTEGMGYTF
v_gene: TRBV7-2; d_gene: TRBD2; j_gene: TRBJ2-1; CDR3aa: CASSLVSGGAGEQFF
v_gene: TRBV18; d_gene: NA; j_gene: TRBJ2-2; CDR3aa: CASSSAATSRGGELFF
v_gene: TRBV19; d_gene: TRBD1; j_gene: TRBJ2-3; CDR3aa: CASRGTGVDTQYF
v_gene: TRBV27; d_gene: NA; j_gene: TRBJ2-7; CDR3aa: CASSAYWGFGYEQYF
v_gene: TRBV29-1; d_gene: TRBD2; j_gene: TRBJ2-1; CDR3aa: CSVKGTSGSYNEQFF
v_gene: TRBV6-6; d_gene: TRBD1; j_gene: TRBJ2-5; CDR3aa: CASTIWDRGQETQYF
v_gene: TRBV6-6; d_gene: TRBD1; j_gene: TRBJ1-2; CDR3aa: CASSRDSGTANYGYTF
v_gene: TRBV5-1; d_gene: NA; j_gene: TRBJ2-2; CDR3aa: CASSLYGGNTGELFF
v_gene: TRBV7-9; d_gene: NA; j_gene: TRBJ1-5; CDR3aa: CASSTPGANQPQHF
v_gene: TRBV7-2; d_gene: NA; j_gene: TRBJ2-1; CDR3aa: CASSSEGGLHDEQFF
v_gene: TRBV10-3; d_gene: NA; j_gene: TRBJ2-7; CDR3aa: CAISEQQVTSYEQYF
v_gene: TRBV20-1; d_gene: NA; j_gene: TRBJ2-1; CDR3aa: CSARGHNEQFF
v_gene: TRBV4-1; d_gene: NA; j_gene: TRBJ1-2; CDR3aa: CASSQGLGVNYGYTF
v_gene: TRBV2; d_gene: NA; j_gene: TRBJ1-6; CDR3aa: CASSKGNSPLHF
v_gene: TRBV15; d_gene: TRBD2; j_gene: TRBJ2-3; CDR3aa: CATSRELAGAGWADTQYF
v_gene: TRBV5-5; d_gene: NA; j_gene: TRBJ1-2; CDR3aa: CASSIDGSRSEGYTF
v_gene: TRBV6-5; d_gene: NA; j_gene: TRBJ1-6; CDR3aa: CASTGGVYNSPLYF
v_gene: TRBV2; d_gene: TRBD1; j_gene: TRBJ1-5; CDR3aa: CASSYPLRGQGAVKSQHF
v_gene: TRBV29-1; d_gene: TRBD2; j_gene: TRBJ2-2; CDR3aa: CSVGRGGVSGELFF
v_gene: TRBV20-1; d_gene: NA; j_gene: TRBJ2-7; CDR3aa: CSATISYEQYF
v_gene: TRBV5-1; d_gene: TRBD2; j_gene: TRBJ2-5; CDR3aa: CASSLSGGAETQYF
v_gene: TRBV11-1; d_gene: TRBD2; j_gene: TRBJ2-7; CDR3aa: CASSPPGTSAEQYF
v_gene: TRBV2; d_gene: NA; j_gene: TRBJ2-2; CDR3aa: CASRRGAVDTGELFF